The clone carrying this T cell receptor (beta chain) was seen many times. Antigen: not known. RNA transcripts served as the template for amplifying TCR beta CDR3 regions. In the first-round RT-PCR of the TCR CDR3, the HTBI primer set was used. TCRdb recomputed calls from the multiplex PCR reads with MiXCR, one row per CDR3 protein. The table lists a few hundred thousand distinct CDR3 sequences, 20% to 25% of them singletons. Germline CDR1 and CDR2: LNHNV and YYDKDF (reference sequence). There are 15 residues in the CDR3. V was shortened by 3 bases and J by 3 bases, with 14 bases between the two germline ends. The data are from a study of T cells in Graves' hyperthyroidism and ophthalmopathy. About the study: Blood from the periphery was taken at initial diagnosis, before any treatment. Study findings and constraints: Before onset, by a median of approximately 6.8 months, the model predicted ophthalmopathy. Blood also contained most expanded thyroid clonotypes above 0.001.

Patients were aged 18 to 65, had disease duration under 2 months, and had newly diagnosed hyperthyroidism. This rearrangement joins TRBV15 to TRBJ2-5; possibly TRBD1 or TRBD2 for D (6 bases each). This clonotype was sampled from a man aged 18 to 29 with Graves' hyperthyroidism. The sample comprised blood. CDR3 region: CATSRPGAAEETQYF. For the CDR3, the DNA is TGTGCCACCAGCAGGCCGGGGGCCGCAGAAGAGACCCAGTACTTC. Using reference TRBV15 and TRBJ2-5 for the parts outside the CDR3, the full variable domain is DAMVIQNPRYQVTQFGKPVTLSCSQTLNHNVMYWYQQKSSQAPKLLFHYYDKDFNNEADTPDNFQSRRPNTSFCFLDIRSPGLGDTAMYLCATSRPGAAEETQYFGPGTRLLVL.